These 32 T cell receptor beta chains originate from one sample sequenced in a study of blood T cell repertoires in COVID-19. The table came from immunoSEQ multiplex PCR; TCRdb's copy has only in-frame clones and leaves some out. The table records under 100,000 clones, more than 75% of them present only once. The sequencing sample was made of peripheral blood. The source is a woman of 80 years or more with active or convalescent COVID-19.

This chain links TRBV18 with TRBJ2-3; D call uncertain. V was trimmed by 6 bases and J by 0 bases, leaving 10 bases between them. CDR3 length: 14 residues. CDR1 is KGHSH, CDR2 LQKENI, per germline. CDR3 amino acids: CASSLSSSTDTQYF. The CDR3 bases are TGTGCCAGCTCCCTCAGTTCTAGCACAGATACGCAGTATTTT.

The rearrangement uses TRBV5-8 and TRBJ2-3; 7 bases are a match to TRBD1. The CDR3 runs to 14 residues. The germline V gene has CDR1 SGHTS and CDR2 YDEGEE. Losses at the gene ends were 2 bases for V and 4 bases for J; bases not matched to a gene: 4. CDR3 amino acids: CASSLVGGPDTQYF. CDR3 sequence (DNA): TGTGCCAGCAGCTTAGTAGGGGGCCCAGATACGCAGTATTTT.

The gene calls are TRBV7-6 and TRBJ2-7, with TRBD1 identical over 9 bases. The CDR3 is made up of 15 amino acids. V shed 5 bases, J shed 5 bases, and the junction held 10 bases outside the gene matches. The germline gives CDR1 SGHVS, CDR2 FNYEAQ. CDR3 in amino acids: CASSTRTGVYNEQYF. DNA of the CDR3: TGTGCCAGCAGCACAAGGACAGGGGTCTACAACGAGCAGTACTTC.

V gene TRBV14 combines with J gene TRBJ1-1, with D possibly TRBD1 on 5 matching bases. V was pared by 4 bases and J by 6 bases, with 12 bases between. The CDR3 has 13 amino acids. Germline lookup yields CDR1 SGHDN and CDR2 FVKESK. The CDR3 sequence is CASSPRATAEAFF. CDR3 coding DNA: TGTGCCAGCAGCCCCAGGGCAACCGCTGAAGCTTTCTTT.

The J gene is TRBJ2-7, the V gene TRBV18; D not resolved. In germline, CDR1 is KGHSH, CDR2 LQKENI. The CDR3 runs 13 residues. Trimming stripped 0 bases from V and 5 bases from J, with 8 bases between. CDR3 DNA: TGTGCCAGCTCACCACCGCCCGGTAACGAGCAGTACTTC. Translation gives CASSPPPGNEQYF.

J is TRBJ2-7 and V is TRBV28; TRBD1 aligns across 7 bases. With V trimmed by 6 bases and J by 3 bases, 20 bases remained unmatched. The germline V gene encodes CDR1 MDHEN and CDR2 SYDVKM. This CDR3 is 18 amino acids long. The CDR3 DNA is TGTGCCAGCAGCCTATTCTCGCTTCGACAGGGCGCCGACTACGAGCAGTACTTC. Translation: CASSLFSLRQGADYEQYF.

The J gene is TRBJ2-1, the V gene TRBV27, with 7 bases aligning to TRBD1. J gave up 3 bases and V 0 bases, and 5 bases lay outside the gene matches. Germline CDR1 is MNHEY and CDR2 is SMNVEV (reference sequence). This CDR3 contains 16 residues. CDR3 DNA: TGTGCCAGCAGTTTATCGGAGACAGGGAACTACAATGAGCAGTTCTTC. Protein product: CASSLSETGNYNEQFF.

This clone was counted once. The same CDR3 is also encoded by other DNA sequences in this sample. This rearrangement joins TRBV2 to TRBJ1-4; D is unresolved. Looked up from germline, CDR1 is SNHLY and CDR2 is FYNNEI. This CDR3 contains 12 residues. Trimming shortened V by 4 bases and J by 6 bases, and 6 bases separated the two germline ends. Here the CDR3 DNA reads TGTGCCAGCAGTGTCTCTTATGAAAAACTGTTTTTT. As protein: CASSVSYEKLFF.

This chain links TRBV7-2 with TRBJ2-2, with D perhaps matching TRBD2 (5 bases). CDR3 length equals 14 residues. Germline assignment: CDR1 SGHTA and CDR2 FQGNSA. The V end was cut by 5 bases, the J end by 3 bases, with 10 bases between. The CDR3 DNA reads as TGTGCCAGCAGCCCCTACGGGGACACCGGGGAGCTGTTTTTT. Translating it yields CASSPYGDTGELFF.

This sequence joins TRBV5-6 and TRBJ2-1; D not resolved. Trimming removed 4 bases from V and 0 bases from J, with 14 bases in between. The CDR3 consists of 16 residues. The V gene's germline CDR1 is SGHDT and CDR2 YYEEEE. The CDR3 bases are TGTGCCAGCAGCCCACTGCTAGGCAGCTCCTACAATGAGCAGTTCTTC. Its protein product is CASSPLLGSSYNEQFF.

The chain carries TRBV7-8 and TRBJ2-7; a weak D match, TRBD1 (6 bases). The V end lost 5 bases, the J end lost 8 bases, and 19 bases lay between the germline ends. The V gene's germline CDR1 is SGHVS and CDR2 FQNEAQ. This CDR3 has 14 residues. This CDR3 reads CASSKRQDGRQQYF. The CDR3 DNA reads as TGTGCCAGCAGCAAACGACAGGACGGTAGGCAGCAGTACTTC.

This sequence joins TRBV29-1 and TRBJ1-2, with D uncertain. This CDR3 has 13 amino acids. Germline V gene data show CDR1 as SQVTM and CDR2 as ANQGSEA. V was shortened by 3 bases and J by 1 base, with 9 bases between the two germline ends. CDR3 residues: CSVDDTLNYGYTF. In nucleotides, the CDR3 is TGCAGCGTTGATGACACCCTTAACTATGGCTACACCTTC. Using reference TRBV29-1 and TRBJ1-2 for the parts outside the CDR3, the full variable domain is SAVISQKPSRDICQRGTSLTIQCQVDSQVTMMFWYRQQPGQSLTLIATANQGSEATYESGFVIDKFPISRPNLTFSTLTVSNMSPEDSSIYLCSVDDTLNYGYTFGSGTRLTVV.

The chain combines TRBV5-1 with TRBJ2-2; TRBD2 matches at 8 bases. V lost 2 bases to trimming and J lost 4 bases; unmatched junction nucleotides: 10. CDR3 size: 17 residues. Germline CDR1 SGHRS, CDR2 YFSETQ. CDR3 nucleotides: TGCGCCAGCAGCTTCCAGATTCGGGGGGGCCTCACCGGGGAGCTGTTTTTT. Protein product: CASSFQIRGGLTGELFF.

The CDR3 bases are TGTGCCATCAGTGAGTCGTTGGGCGATCAGCCCCAGCATTTT. As protein: CAISESLGDQPQHF. The chain couples TRBV10-3 to TRBJ1-5; D unresolved. The CDR3 consists of 14 residues. Germline values: CDR1 ENHRY, CDR2 SYGVKD. The ends were cut back, 0 bases at V and 5 bases at J, with 8 bases in the middle.

The V call is TRBV2, the J call TRBJ1-2, with 7 bases that match TRBD1. Germline V gene sequence: CDR1 SNHLY, CDR2 FYNNEI. After removal of 2 bases from V and 6 bases from J, the junction contained 9 bases not matched to a gene. CDR3 size: 15 residues. CDR3 bases: TGTGCCAGCAGTGAACCCGGCAGGGGGGCGAATGGCTACACCTTC. It codes for CASSEPGRGANGYTF.

The chain couples TRBV9 to TRBJ1-6; D is perhaps TRBD1 (6 bases). Germline V gene sequence: CDR1 SGDLS, CDR2 YYNGEE. V shed 0 bases and J shed 8 bases, with 12 bases lying between them. CDR3 length: 15 residues. The CDR3 is CASSVAGAEDSPLHF. DNA for the CDR3: TGTGCCAGCAGCGTAGCAGGGGCGGAGGATTCACCCCTCCACTTT. The whole variable domain, remainder taken from reference TRBV9 and TRBJ1-6, is DSGVTQTPKHLITATGQRVTLRCSPRSGDLSVYWYQQSLDQGLQFLIQYYNGEERAKGNILERFSAQQFPDLHSELNLSSLELGDSALYFCASSVAGAEDSPLHFGNGTRLTVT.

The chain recombines TRBV19 with TRBJ2-5, with D tentatively TRBD2 (5 bases). Trimming took off 2 bases at V and 5 bases at J, with 15 bases between the two ends. CDR1 is LNHDA and CDR2 is SQIVND in the germline V gene (reference sequence). This CDR3 contains 15 residues. CDR3 sequence: CASSIFPPGGETQYF. CDR3 coding DNA: TGTGCCAGTAGTATATTCCCCCCCGGCGGGGAGACCCAGTACTTC.

V gene TRBV30 combines with J gene TRBJ2-7; 8 bases are shared with TRBD2. V trimming: 2 bases; J trimming: 3 bases; junction bases outside the gene matches: 6. This CDR3 region has 14 residues. Germline V gene data show CDR1 as GTSNPN and CDR2 as SVGIG (reference sequence). The CDR3 reads CAWSSGGGIYEQYF. CDR3 nucleotide sequence: TGTGCCTGGAGTAGCGGGGGTGGAATCTACGAGCAGTACTTC. The full variable domain, rest sourced from reference TRBV30 and TRBJ2-7, is SQTIHQWPATLVQPVGSPLSLECTVEGTSNPNLYWYRQAAGRGLQLLFYSVGIGQISSEVPQNLSASRPQDRQFILSSKKLLLSDSGFYLCAWSSGGGIYEQYFGPGTRLTVT.

A word on this clone: At one of its ends the junction is not consistent with the germline gene, which may arise from a read error. The chain links TRBV30 to TRBJ2-7; TRBD1 agrees at 9 bases. This CDR3 contains 12 residues. Germline assignment: CDR1 GTSNPN and CDR2 SVGIG (reference sequence). In DNA, the CDR3 is TGTGCCTGGAGGGACAGGGGCCGCCATGGTCGCTTC. It specifies CAWRDRGRHGRF.

This clone was seen only a few times. As DNA, the CDR3 is TGTGCCAGCAGTTACGATACAGGTCGAGAGACCCAGTACTTC. Translation: CASSYDTGRETQYF. The rearrangement joins TRBV6-2 or TRBV6-3 to TRBJ2-5; D might be TRBD1 (5 bases). The CDR3 length is 14 residues. Germline V gene lookup returns CDR1 MNHEY and CDR2 SVGEGT. V was shortened by 2 bases and J by 4 bases, with 11 bases between the two germline ends.

The J gene is TRBJ2-3, the V gene TRBV5-8; 8 positions agree with TRBD2. V dropped 0 bases and J dropped 1; count of bases not matched to a gene: 4. The CDR3 covers 16 residues. CDR1 SGHTS and CDR2 YDEGEE come from the germline V gene. CDR3 coding DNA: TGTGCCAGCAGCTTGGAGGCAGCGGGGGGCACAGATACGCAGTATTTT. Translated, it gives CASSLEAAGGTDTQYF.

This clone was observed a single time. This sequence joins TRBV21-1 and TRBJ2-3; the table assigns TRBD2, which was not confirmed against the DNA. TRBV21-1 is assigned pseudogene status. The CDR3 extends over 11 amino acids. The CDR3 region is CACGESDTQYF. The CDR3 DNA follows: TGTGCCTGCGGGGAATCAGATACGCAGTATTTT.

This chain joins TRBV7-2 and TRBJ2-1, with TRBD2 identical over 10 bases. Germline V gene sequence: CDR1 SGHTA, CDR2 FQGNSA. The CDR3 is 17 residues long. Trimming took 1 base from V and 8 from J; bases not matched to a gene: 11. The DNA of the CDR3 is TGTGCCAGCAGCTTAGTGGTCGGAGCGGGGGGGATGTATGAGCAGTTCTTC. Its translation is CASSLVVGAGGMYEQFF.

J is TRBJ2-7 and V is TRBV7-9; D not certain. V lost 4 bases and J 2 bases, leaving 9 bases between the germline ends. This CDR3 has 13 residues. From germline, CDR1 is SEHNR and CDR2 FQNEAQ (reference sequence). The CDR3 is CASSSEDPYEQYF. The CDR3 DNA follows: TGTGCCAGCAGCTCCGAGGATCCCTACGAGCAGTACTTC.

The gene calls are TRBV5-6 and TRBJ1-1; possible D gene TRBD1, 5 bases. Germline CDR1 reads SGHDT; CDR2 reads YYEEEE. This CDR3 has 13 residues. Trimming pared 4 bases from V and 4 bases from J, leaving 11 bases between. The CDR3 nucleotides read TGTGCCAGCAGCCAGGGTCCGAGCACTGAAGCTTTCTTT. Its translation is CASSQGPSTEAFF.

V is TRBV5-1 and J is TRBJ2-7; 9 nucleotides line up with TRBD1. Germline CDR1 and CDR2: SGHRS and YFSETQ. This CDR3 is 14 amino acids long. V was clipped by 5 bases and J by 5 bases; unmatched bases: 8. CDR3 sequence: CASSLTGGVDEQYF. DNA for the CDR3: TGCGCCAGCAGTTTAACAGGGGGCGTTGACGAGCAGTACTTC.

The chain recombines TRBV27 with TRBJ2-2; 14 bases are a match to TRBD2. CDR1 MNHEY and CDR2 SMNVEV come from the germline V gene (reference sequence). J lost 0 bases, V lost 4 bases, and 10 bases had no gene match. The CDR3 has 20 amino acids. This CDR3 is CASSSITGLAGVANTGELFF. Here the CDR3 DNA reads TGTGCCAGCAGTTCCATAACGGGACTAGCGGGGGTTGCGAACACCGGGGAGCTGTTTTTT.

J is TRBJ2-1 and V is TRBV2, with TRBD1 matching 8 bases. CDR3 length: 15 residues. The germline CDR1 and CDR2 sequences are SNHLY and FYNNEI. Trimming took 4 bases from V and 8 from J; bases not matched to a gene: 10. The CDR3 DNA sequence: TGTGCCAGCAGTGGACAGGGGACGACCCGCGATGAGCAGTTCTTC. It codes for CASSGQGTTRDEQFF.

J is TRBJ1-1 and V is TRBV20-1; no firm D call. The germline V gene encodes CDR1 DFQATT and CDR2 SNEGSKA (reference sequence). This CDR3 comprises 10 residues. V lost 3 bases, J lost 5 bases, and 4 bases lay in between. The CDR3 DNA follows: TGCAGTGCTAGTCGTACTGAAGCTTTCTTT. It is translated as CSASRTEAFF.

The chain links TRBV7-3 to TRBJ2-3; no firm D call. Germline V lookup: CDR1 SGHTA, CDR2 FQGTGA. Trimming cost V 4 bases and J 1 base, with 6 bases left between them. The CDR3 has 13 amino acids. The CDR3 protein is CASSSPGTDTQYF. As DNA, the CDR3 is TGTGCCAGCAGCTCCCCGGGCACAGATACGCAGTATTTT. The full variable domain, in which reference TRBV7-3 and TRBJ2-3 provide the parts outside the CDR3, is GAGVSQTPSNKVTEKGKYVELRCDPISGHTALYWYRQSLGQGPEFLIYFQGTGAADDSGLPNDRFFAVRPEGSVSTLKIQRTERGDSAVYLCASSSPGTDTQYFGPGTRLTVL.

This clone has just one count. J is TRBJ1-3 and V is TRBV5-6, with 9 bases aligning to TRBD1. The germline gives CDR1 SGHDT, CDR2 YYEEEE. The CDR3 spans 19 residues. After removal of 4 bases from V and 0 bases from J, the junction contained 14 bases not matched to a gene. The CDR3 DNA sequence: TGTGCCAGCAGCGAGTACCGGGACAGGGCTTTAGGCTCTGGAAACACCATATATTTT. Amino acids: CASSEYRDRALGSGNTIYF.

The rearrangement uses TRBV7-2 and TRBJ2-5; 7 bases fit TRBD2. With V trimmed by 7 bases and J by 2 bases, 4 bases remained unmatched. CDR1 is SGHTA and CDR2 is FQGNSA in the germline V gene. This CDR3 has 13 amino acids. CDR3 residues: CASNGGLQETQYF. CDR3 bases: TGTGCCAGCAATGGGGGACTACAAGAGACCCAGTACTTC.